This T cell receptor beta chain was observed in a study of early T cells in non-severe SARS-CoV-2 infection. Worth noting for this clonotype: Its specificity is unknown. At one boundary the junction diverges from the germline segment, which might be a read error.

CDR1 and CDR2 (germline): SGHNT, YENEEA. CDR3 length equals 14 residues. TCRdb itself ran the 5' RACE reads through MiXCR, one entry per CDR3 protein. This sample has approximately 64,000 distinct CDR3 sequences; over 20% occur once, and the top ten carry 16%. Findings and caveats of the study: Matching results from VDJdb favored anti-spike CD8 responses, leaving private and CD4 specificities undetected.

Specimen: whole blood, collected at baseline. The source of this sequence is an adult who was a healthcare worker with PCR-confirmed SARS-CoV-2 infection or an uninfected control (not recorded which). This chain joins TRBV11-3 and TRBJ1-6; perhaps TRBD1 as D (5 bases). The CDR3 DNA sequence: TGTGCCAGCAGCTCGGGACCGGGGAATTCACCCGTCCACTTT. This encodes CASSSGPGNSPVHF.